One sample yielded the 13 T cell receptor beta chains listed below, sequenced in a study of T-cell memory formation after mild COVID-19. Via MiXCR, TCRdb re-called the 5' RACE reads, giving one row per CDR3 protein. The data show roughly 300,000 distinct CDR3 sequences, around 15% seen once. Sequencing was performed on PBMCs or a T cell subset sorted from them (not recorded which). The receptors were sampled from a man aged 18 to 30 who had mild COVID-19 (a few samples of this study predate the infection). Cell type and time point are not known.

V gene TRBV7-2 combines with J gene TRBJ2-3; 10 nucleotides align to TRBD2. This CDR3 is 14 amino acids long. The V segment lost 5 bases and the J segment 5 bases; nucleotides outside the gene matches: 4. Germline lookup yields CDR1 SGHTA and CDR2 FQGNSA. The CDR3 DNA is TGTGCCAGCAGCCTTAGCGGGGGGCTAGATACGCAGTATTTT. It specifies CASSLSGGLDTQYF.

This clonotype turned up a few times. The J gene is TRBJ1-5, the V gene TRBV19; D is ambiguous. V was shortened by 3 bases and J by 4 bases, with 10 bases between the two germline ends. This CDR3 contains 14 residues. CDR1 is LNHDA and CDR2 is SQIVND in the germline V gene (reference sequence). The CDR3 sequence: CASSMIRYNQPQHF. CDR3 DNA: TGTGCCAGTAGTATGATACGCTATAATCAGCCCCAGCATTTT.

Ten or more counts support this clonotype. The chain recombines TRBV5-1 with TRBJ2-5; 10 bases are a match to TRBD2. Germline V lookup: CDR1 SGHRS, CDR2 YFSETQ. Losses at the gene ends were 4 bases for V and 5 bases for J; bases not matched to a gene: 11. The CDR3 extends over 16 amino acids. CDR3 residues: CASSQKTSGSVETQYF. For the CDR3, the DNA is TGCGCCAGCAGCCAGAAGACTAGCGGGTCAGTCGAGACCCAGTACTTC.

The gene calls are TRBV18 and TRBJ1-5; no definite D call. CDR1 and CDR2 from the germline V gene are KGHSH and LQKENI. V lost 3 bases to trimming and J lost 7 bases, with 13 bases between them. The CDR3 is 14 residues long. The CDR3 loop is CASSPLRGNQPQHF. CDR3 nucleotides: TGTGCCAGCTCACCTCTCCGAGGGAACCAGCCCCAGCATTTT.

As to this clonotype: The junction departs from germline at one end; a sequencing error may be responsible. The V call is TRBV12-3 or TRBV12-4, the J call TRBJ2-1, with TRBD2 matching over 11 bases. This CDR3 contains 14 residues. The CDR3 nucleotides are TGTGCCAGCAGGTTAGCGGGGGGGCGGAATGAGCAGTTCTTC. Its protein product is CASRLAGGRNEQFF.

The V and J genes are TRBV12-3 or TRBV12-4 and TRBJ1-2, with unresolved D. V lost 1 base and J 5 bases, leaving 8 bases between the germline ends. This CDR3 has 13 amino acids. Here the CDR3 reads CASSLGRRYGYTF. CDR3 nucleotide sequence: TGTGCCAGCAGTTTAGGAAGGAGATATGGCTACACCTTC.

This clonotype has more than one count but fewer than ten. The rearrangement links TRBV20-1 to TRBJ2-7, with 10 bases that match TRBD1. CDR1 is DFQATT, CDR2 SNEGSKA, per germline (reference sequence). The J segment lost 3 bases and the V segment lost 5 bases, leaving 4 bases of the junction unmatched. There are 13 residues in the CDR3. The chain's CDR3 is CSAGRDRGYEQYV. DNA for the CDR3: TGCAGTGCTGGCCGGGACAGGGGCTACGAGCAGTACGTC.

The V gene is TRBV5-1, the J gene TRBJ2-3; D unresolved. The CDR3 covers 14 residues. V lost 0 bases and J 4 bases, leaving 9 bases between the germline ends. Germline-derived CDR1 and CDR2 are SGHRS and YFSETQ. In nucleotides, the CDR3 is TGCGCCAGCAGCTTGGGCCAGGTCTCAGATACGCAGTATTTT. Its protein product is CASSLGQVSDTQYF.

The V call is TRBV5-1, the J call TRBJ2-5, with TRBD2 identical over 9 bases. The germline V gene encodes CDR1 SGHRS and CDR2 YFSETQ. V dropped 4 bases and J dropped 4; count of bases not matched to a gene: 5. This CDR3 comprises 14 residues. CDR3 sequence reads: CASSKGLAPETQYF. CDR3 DNA sequence: TGCGCCAGCAGCAAGGGACTAGCCCCAGAGACCCAGTACTTC.

The rearrangement joins TRBV4-1 to TRBJ2-7; D is uncertain. The germline CDR1 and CDR2 sequences are MGHRA and YSYEKL. This CDR3 region has 16 residues. Trimming cost V 1 base and J 2 bases, with 15 bases left between them. This chain's CDR3 is CASSQAGPLGPYEQYV. In DNA, the CDR3 is TGCGCCAGCAGCCAAGCCGGGCCCCTGGGCCCCTACGAGCAGTACGTC.

This clonotype was counted between two and nine times. The gene calls are TRBV5-1 and TRBJ2-5; D gene ambiguous. Deletions cut 2 bases from V and 1 base from J, with 6 bases between. The CDR3 has 13 residues. The V gene's germline CDR1 is SGHRS and CDR2 YFSETQ. The CDR3 DNA is TGCGCCAGCAGCTTCGCCTTCCAAGAGACCCAGTACTTC. Its protein product is CASSFAFQETQYF. The full variable domain, rest sourced from reference TRBV5-1 and TRBJ2-5, is KAGVTQTPRYLIKTRGQQVTLSCSPISGHRSVSWYQQTPGQGLQFLFEYFSETQRNKGNFPGRFSGRQFSNSRSEMNVSTLELGDSALYLCASSFAFQETQYFGPGTRLLVL.

This clonotype appeared a few times. The chain uses TRBV7-9 and TRBJ1-4; no clear D gene. Between the trimmed V and J ends, which lost 3 bases and 7 bases, there was a span of 3 bases. This CDR3 is 11 amino acids long. Germline V CDR1 and CDR2: SEHNR, FQNEAQ (reference sequence). The CDR3 loop reads CASSFSEKLFF. The CDR3 coding sequence is TGTGCCAGCAGCTTTAGTGAAAAACTGTTTTTT.

In its sample, this clonotype was seen a few times. J is TRBJ1-5 and V is TRBV6-2 or TRBV6-3; D unclear. V was clipped by 4 bases and J by 7 bases, with 11 bases between them. The CDR3 is made up of 13 amino acids. The germline CDR1 and CDR2 sequences are MNHEY and SVGEGT. CDR3 sequence (DNA): TGTGCCAGCAGTTTCTGGTCCAGCCAGCCCCAGCATTTT. Translated: CASSFWSSQPQHF.